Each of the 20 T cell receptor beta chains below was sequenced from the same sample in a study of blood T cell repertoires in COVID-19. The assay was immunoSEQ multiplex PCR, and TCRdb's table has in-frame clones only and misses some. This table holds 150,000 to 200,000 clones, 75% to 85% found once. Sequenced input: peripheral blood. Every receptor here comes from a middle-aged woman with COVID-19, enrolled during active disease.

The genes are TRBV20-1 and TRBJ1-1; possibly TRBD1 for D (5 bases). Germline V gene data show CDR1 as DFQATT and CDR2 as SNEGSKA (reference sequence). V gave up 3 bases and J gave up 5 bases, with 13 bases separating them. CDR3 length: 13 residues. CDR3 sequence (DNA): TGCAGTGCTAGTACGGACAAGGGGACTGAAGCTTTCTTT. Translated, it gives CSASTDKGTEAFF.

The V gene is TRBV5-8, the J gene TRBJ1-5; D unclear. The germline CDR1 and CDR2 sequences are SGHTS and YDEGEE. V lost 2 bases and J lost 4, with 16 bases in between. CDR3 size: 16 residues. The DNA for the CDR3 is TGTGCCAGCAGCTTTCCGGGCCGGGGAAGGAATCAGCCCCAGCATTTT. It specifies CASSFPGRGRNQPQHF.

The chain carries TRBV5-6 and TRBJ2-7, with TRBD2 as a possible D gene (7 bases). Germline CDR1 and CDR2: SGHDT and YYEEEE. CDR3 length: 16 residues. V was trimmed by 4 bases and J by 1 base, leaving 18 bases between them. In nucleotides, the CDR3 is TGTGCCAGCAGCGTCCGGGGGGCGGGAGTTTCCTACGAGCAGTACTTC. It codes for CASSVRGAGVSYEQYF.

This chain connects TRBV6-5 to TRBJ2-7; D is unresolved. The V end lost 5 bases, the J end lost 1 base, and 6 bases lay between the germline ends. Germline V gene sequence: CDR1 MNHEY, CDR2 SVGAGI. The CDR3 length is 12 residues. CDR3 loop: CASSLTSYEQYF. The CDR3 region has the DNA TGTGCCAGCAGTCTGACATCCTACGAGCAGTACTTC.

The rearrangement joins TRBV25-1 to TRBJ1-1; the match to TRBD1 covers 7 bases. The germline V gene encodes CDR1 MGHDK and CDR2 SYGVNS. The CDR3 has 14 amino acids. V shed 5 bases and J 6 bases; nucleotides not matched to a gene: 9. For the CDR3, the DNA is TGTGCCAGCAGTACAGGGGCCTCCCTCGCTGAAGCTTTCTTT. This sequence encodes CASSTGASLAEAFF.

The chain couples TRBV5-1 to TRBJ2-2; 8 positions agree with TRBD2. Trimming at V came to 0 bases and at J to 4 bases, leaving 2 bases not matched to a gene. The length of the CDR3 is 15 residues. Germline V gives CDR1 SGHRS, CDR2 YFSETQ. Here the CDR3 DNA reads TGCGCCAGCAGCTTGGCGGCGGGAGGCACCGGGGAGCTGTTTTTT. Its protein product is CASSLAAGGTGELFF.

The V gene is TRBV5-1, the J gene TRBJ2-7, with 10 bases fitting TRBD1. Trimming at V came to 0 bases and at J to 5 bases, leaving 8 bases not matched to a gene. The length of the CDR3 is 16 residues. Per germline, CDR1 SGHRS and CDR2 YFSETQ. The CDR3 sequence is CASSLGPGQGSHEQYF. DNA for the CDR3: TGCGCCAGCAGCTTGGGGCCGGGACAGGGGTCCCACGAGCAGTACTTC. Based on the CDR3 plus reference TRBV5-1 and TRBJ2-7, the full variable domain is KAGVTQTPRYLIKTRGQQVTLSCSPISGHRSVSWYQQTPGQGLQFLFEYFSETQRNKGNFPGRFSGRQFSNSRSEMNVSTLELGDSALYLCASSLGPGQGSHEQYFGPGTRLTVT.

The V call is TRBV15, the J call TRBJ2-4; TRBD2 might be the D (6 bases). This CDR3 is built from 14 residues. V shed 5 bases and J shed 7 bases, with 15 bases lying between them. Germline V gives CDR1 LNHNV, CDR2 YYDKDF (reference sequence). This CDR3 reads CATSGGGAWNIQYF. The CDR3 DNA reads TGTGCCACCAGCGGGGGAGGCGCGTGGAACATTCAGTACTTC.

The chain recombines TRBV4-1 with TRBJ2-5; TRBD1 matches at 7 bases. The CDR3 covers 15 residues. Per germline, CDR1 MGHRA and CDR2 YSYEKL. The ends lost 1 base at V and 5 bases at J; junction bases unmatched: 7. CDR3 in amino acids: CASSQGRGRGETQYF. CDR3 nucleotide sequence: TGCGCCAGCAGCCAAGGAAGGGGGCGCGGGGAGACCCAGTACTTC.

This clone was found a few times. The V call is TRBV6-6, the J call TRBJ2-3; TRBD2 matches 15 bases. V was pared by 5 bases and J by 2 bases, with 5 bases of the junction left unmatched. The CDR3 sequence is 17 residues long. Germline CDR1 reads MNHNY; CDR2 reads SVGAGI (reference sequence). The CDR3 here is CASSLGLAGGATDTQYF. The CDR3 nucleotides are TGTGCCAGCAGTCTGGGACTAGCGGGAGGAGCCACAGATACGCAGTATTTT.

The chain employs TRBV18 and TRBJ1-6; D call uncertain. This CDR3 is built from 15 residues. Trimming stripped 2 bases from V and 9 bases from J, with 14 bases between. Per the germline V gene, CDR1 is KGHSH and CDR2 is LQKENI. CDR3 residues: CASSPATVESSPLHF. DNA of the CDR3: TGTGCCAGCTCACCAGCCACAGTGGAAAGTTCACCCCTCCACTTT. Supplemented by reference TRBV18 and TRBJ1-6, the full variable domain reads NAGVMQNPRHLVRRRGQEARLRCSPMKGHSHVYWYRQLPEEGLKFMVYLQKENIIDESGMPKERFSAEFPKEGPSILRIQQVVRGDSAAYFCASSPATVESSPLHFGNGTRLTVT.

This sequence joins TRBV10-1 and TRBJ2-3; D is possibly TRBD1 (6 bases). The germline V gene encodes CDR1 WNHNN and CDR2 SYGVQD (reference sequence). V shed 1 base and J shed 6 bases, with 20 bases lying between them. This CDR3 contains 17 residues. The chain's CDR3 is CASSELRDTQRPDTQYF. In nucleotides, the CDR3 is TGCGCCAGCAGTGAGTTAAGGGACACCCAAAGGCCCGATACGCAGTATTTT.

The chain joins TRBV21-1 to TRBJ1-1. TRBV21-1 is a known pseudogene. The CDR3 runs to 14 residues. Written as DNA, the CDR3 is TGTGCCAGCAGCAAATTGAATGGGGGGACTGAAGCTTTCTTT. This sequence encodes CASSKLNGGTEAFF.

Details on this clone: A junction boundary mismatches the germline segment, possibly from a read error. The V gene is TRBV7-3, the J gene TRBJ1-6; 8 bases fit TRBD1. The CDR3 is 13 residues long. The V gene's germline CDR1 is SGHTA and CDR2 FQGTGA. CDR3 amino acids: CANSKDRVSPLHF. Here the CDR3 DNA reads TGTGCCAACAGCAAGGACAGGGTTTCACCCCTCCACTTT. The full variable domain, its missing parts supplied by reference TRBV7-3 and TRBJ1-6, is GAGVSQTPSNKVTEKGKYVELRCDPISGHTALYWYRQSLGQGPEFLIYFQGTGAADDSGLPNDRFFAVRPEGSVSTLKIQRTERGDSAVYLCANSKDRVSPLHFGNGTRLTVT.

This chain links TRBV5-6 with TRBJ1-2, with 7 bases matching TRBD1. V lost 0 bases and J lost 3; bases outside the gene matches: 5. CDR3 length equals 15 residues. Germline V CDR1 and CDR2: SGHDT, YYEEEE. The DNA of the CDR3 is TGTGCCAGCAGCTTGGAGGGACAGCTCCACTATGGCTACACCTTC. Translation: CASSLEGQLHYGYTF.

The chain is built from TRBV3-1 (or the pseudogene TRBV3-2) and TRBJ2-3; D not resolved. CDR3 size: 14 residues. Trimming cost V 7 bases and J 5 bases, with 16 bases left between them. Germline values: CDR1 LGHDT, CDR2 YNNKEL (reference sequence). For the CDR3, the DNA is TGTGCCAGCACCTCAAACTCGCACAGAGATACGCAGTATTTT. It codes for CASTSNSHRDTQYF.

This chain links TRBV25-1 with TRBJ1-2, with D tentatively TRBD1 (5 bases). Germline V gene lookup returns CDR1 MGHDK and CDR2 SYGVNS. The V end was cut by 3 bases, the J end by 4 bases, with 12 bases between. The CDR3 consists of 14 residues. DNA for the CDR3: TGTGCCAGCAGTGAGACAGCCCGGCTCTATGGCTACACCTTC. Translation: CASSETARLYGYTF.

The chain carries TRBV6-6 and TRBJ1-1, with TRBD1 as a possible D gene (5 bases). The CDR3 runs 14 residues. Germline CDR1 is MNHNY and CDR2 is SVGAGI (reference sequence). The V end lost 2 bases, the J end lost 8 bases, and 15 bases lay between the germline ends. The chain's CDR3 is CASSYTREGSEAFF. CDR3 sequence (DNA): TGTGCCAGCAGTTACACCAGGGAGGGAAGCGAAGCTTTCTTT.

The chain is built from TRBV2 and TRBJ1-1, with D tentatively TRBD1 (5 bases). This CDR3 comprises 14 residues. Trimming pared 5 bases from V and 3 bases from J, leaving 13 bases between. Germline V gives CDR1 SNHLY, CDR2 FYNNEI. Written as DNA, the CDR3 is TGTGCCAGCAGTCGCAGGGTCTTGGACACTGAAGCTTTCTTT. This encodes CASSRRVLDTEAFF.

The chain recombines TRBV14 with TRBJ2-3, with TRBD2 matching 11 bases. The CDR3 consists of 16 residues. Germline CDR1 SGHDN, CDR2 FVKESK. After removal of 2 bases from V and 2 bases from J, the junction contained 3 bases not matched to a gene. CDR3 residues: CASSQWGLADTDTQYF. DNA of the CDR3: TGTGCCAGCAGCCAATGGGGACTAGCGGACACAGATACGCAGTATTTT.